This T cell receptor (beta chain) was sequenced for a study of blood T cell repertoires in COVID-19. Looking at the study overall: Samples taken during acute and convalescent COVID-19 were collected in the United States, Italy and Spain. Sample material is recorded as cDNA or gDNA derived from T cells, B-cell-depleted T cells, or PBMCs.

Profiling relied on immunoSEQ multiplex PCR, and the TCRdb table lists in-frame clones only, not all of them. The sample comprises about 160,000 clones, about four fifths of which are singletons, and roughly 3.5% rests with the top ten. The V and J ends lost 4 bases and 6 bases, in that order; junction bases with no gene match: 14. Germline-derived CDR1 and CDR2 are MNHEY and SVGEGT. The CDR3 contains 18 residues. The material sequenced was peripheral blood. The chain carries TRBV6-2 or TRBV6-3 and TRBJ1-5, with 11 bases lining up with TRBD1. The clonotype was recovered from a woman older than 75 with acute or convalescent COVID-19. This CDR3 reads CASSWNGQGAGAGQPQHF. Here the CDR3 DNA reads TGTGCCAGCAGTTGGAACGGACAGGGGGCGGGAGCCGGTCAGCCCCAGCATTTT.